The T cell receptor beta chain described here comes from a study of CD8+CD57+ T cells in acquired aplastic anemia (dated by TCRdb to between 2018 and 2020). Background for the entire study: DNA extracted from sorted CD4+ and CD8+ cells had a mean of around 3 ug, with a range of about 0.2 to 30 ug. CD8+CD57+ expansion was defined as a frequency above the mean frequency observed in healthy subjects. What the authors observed across the whole study: Twenty-nine CD8+ CDR3 sequences were shared between patients and controls but appeared highly expressed in patients and within their immunodominant clones. No significant difference in CD8+ Simpson's diversity was found between patients and healthy controls (P=0.060).

For this clonotype: Its antigen remains undetermined. No base quality values were provided; no much bigger clone lies one nucleotide off.

The patients picked for sequencing were ones in whom flow cytometry had shown an expansion of CD8+CD57+ cells. Every patient had a diagnosis of severe acquired aplastic anemia based on International Study of Aplastic Anemia and Agranulocytosis and Camitta criteria. At the time blood was sampled, none of the patients had received any therapy. TCR repertoires of sorted CD4+ and CD8+ blood T cells from severe aplastic anemia patients and healthy subjects were deep-sequenced in the study. In the USA, patient enrollment took place under clinicaltrials.gov protocols 00001620, 01623167, 00001397, 00071045, 00081523 and 00961064. Ficoll-Paque density gradient centrifugation was used to isolate peripheral blood mononuclear cells. CD4+ and CD8+ T cells were sorted by FACS or magnetic beads before DNA extraction. The CDR3, from cysteine to phenylalanine, totals 13 residues. Only the CDR3 DNA stays, 39 bases, in frame from base 1. CDR1 and CDR2 (LNHDA, SQIVND) derive from the germline V gene (reference sequence). The V end gives up 7 bases and the J end 3 bases, leaving 4 bases in the junction not matched to a gene.

TCR beta VDJ combination and CDR3 sequence profiling used genomic DNA as the template. An Illumina HiSeq 2000 was used for TCR repertoire sequencing. From the authors' description of their analysis: TRBV/TRBJ rearrangement plots, CDR3 size and DJ length profiles, and Simpson's diversity index were used to assess repertoires. Whichever DNA sequence was most abundant in the deep sequencing data was defined as the immunodominant clone. CDR3 amino acid sequences were screened for sharing across subjects and were compared with published repertoires and the VDJdb database. The raw public reads went through TCRdb reprocessing: fastp at Q25, MiXCR clone calling, in-frame beta chains kept. Each CDR3 protein gets just one entry, which takes the most common genes and DNA from the rows behind it. These V and J calls originate from TCRdb's pipeline instead of the authors' own analysis. For this sample there are 180,000 or so distinct CDR3 sequences; more than 60% appear just once. The top ten hold under 45% of the sample.

The rearrangement joined TRBV19 to TRBJ1-2, with 8 central nucleotides matching TRBD1. This TCR came from a human donor with aplastic anemia. The material sequenced was sorted CD4+, CD8+, or CD8+CD57+ T cells (not recorded which) from PBMCs. CDR3 sequence: CASNPDRDYGYTF. The DNA sequence is given as TGTGCCAGTAACCCGGACAGGGACTATGGCTACACCTTC. Where the CDR3 stops, the reference TRBV19 and TRBJ1-2 genes take over; the full variable domain is DGGITQSPKYLFRKEGQNVTLSCEQNLNHDAMYWYRQDPGQGLRLIYYSQIVNDFQKGDIAEGYSVSREKKESFPLTVTSAQKNPTAFYLCASNPDRDYGYTFGSGTRLTVV.